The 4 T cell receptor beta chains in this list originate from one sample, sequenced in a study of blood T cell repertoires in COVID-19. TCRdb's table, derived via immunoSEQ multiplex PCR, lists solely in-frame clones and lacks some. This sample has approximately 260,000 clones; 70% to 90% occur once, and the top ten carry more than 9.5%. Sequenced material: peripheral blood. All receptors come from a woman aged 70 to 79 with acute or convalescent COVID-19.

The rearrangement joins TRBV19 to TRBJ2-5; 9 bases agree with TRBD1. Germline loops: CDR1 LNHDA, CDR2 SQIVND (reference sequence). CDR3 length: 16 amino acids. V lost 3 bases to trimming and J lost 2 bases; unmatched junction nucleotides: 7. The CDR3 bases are TGTGCCAGTAGTATGGGACAGGGACGGGTTCAAGAGACCCAGTACTTC. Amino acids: CASSMGQGRVQETQYF. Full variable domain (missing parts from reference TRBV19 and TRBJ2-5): DGGITQSPKYLFRKEGQNVTLSCEQNLNHDAMYWYRQDPGQGLRLIYYSQIVNDFQKGDIAEGYSVSREKKESFPLTVTSAQKNPTAFYLCASSMGQGRVQETQYFGPGTRLLVL.

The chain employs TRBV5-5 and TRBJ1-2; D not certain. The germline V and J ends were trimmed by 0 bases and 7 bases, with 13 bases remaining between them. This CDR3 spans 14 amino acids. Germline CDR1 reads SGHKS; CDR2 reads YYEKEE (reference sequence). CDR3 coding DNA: TGTGCCAGCAGCTTGGACCTCGGGGTGGGTGGCTACACCTTC. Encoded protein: CASSLDLGVGGYTF. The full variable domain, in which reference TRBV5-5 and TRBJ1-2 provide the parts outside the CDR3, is DAGVTQSPTHLIKTRGQQVTLRCSPISGHKSVSWYQQVLGQGPQFIFQYYEKEERGRGNFPDRFSARQFPNYSSELNVNALLLGDSALYLCASSLDLGVGGYTFGSGTRLTVV.

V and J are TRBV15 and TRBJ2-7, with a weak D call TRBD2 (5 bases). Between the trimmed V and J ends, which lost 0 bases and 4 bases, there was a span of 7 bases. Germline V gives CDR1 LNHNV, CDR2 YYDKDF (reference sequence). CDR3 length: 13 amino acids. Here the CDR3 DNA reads TGTGCCACCAGCAGAGAACGGGGTTACGAGCAGTACTTC. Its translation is CATSRERGYEQYF. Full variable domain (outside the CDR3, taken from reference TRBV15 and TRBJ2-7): DAMVIQNPRYQVTQFGKPVTLSCSQTLNHNVMYWYQQKSSQAPKLLFHYYDKDFNNEADTPDNFQSRRPNTSFCFLDIRSPGLGDTAMYLCATSRERGYEQYFGPGTRLTVT.

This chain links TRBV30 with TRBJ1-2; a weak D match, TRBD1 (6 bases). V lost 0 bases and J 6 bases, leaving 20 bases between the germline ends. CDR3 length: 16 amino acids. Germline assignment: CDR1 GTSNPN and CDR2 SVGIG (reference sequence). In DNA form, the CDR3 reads TGTGCCTGGAGTGTACTTTCAGCTCTAAAGGGGGATGGCTACACCTTC. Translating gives CAWSVLSALKGDGYTF.